The present T cell receptor beta chain was sequenced within a study of blood T cells in healthy people across ages. A J-beta primer mix and a sample-barcoded 5' primer were used in a second PCR of roughly 7 to 12 cycles. TCRdb reanalysed the 5' RACE reads using MiXCR and keeps one entry per CDR3 protein. The sample gives hundreds of thousands of distinct CDR3 sequences, about 56% of which show up once; roughly 25% is in the top ten. The people who gave samples were healthy Caucasians from Russia, aged roughly 6 to 100. Germline V gives CDR1 SGHDT, CDR2 YYEEEE. This CDR3 comprises 14 residues. Trimming shortened V by 1 base and J by 11 bases, and 18 bases separated the two germline ends. Broader study findings: In older individuals, TCR beta diversity per million T cells was lower, falling roughly linearly with age.

As regards this clonotype: The antigen remains unidentified.

This chain links TRBV5-6 with TRBJ2-5, with D possibly being TRBD2 (6 bases). The sample comprised blood. The receptor was isolated from a man in his forties in good health. The CDR3 loop is CASSLLDYDNEQYF. The CDR3 DNA reads as TGTGCCAGCAGCTTGTTGGACTACGACAATGAGCAGTACTTC. Filled out from reference TRBV5-6 and TRBJ2-5, the complete variable domain reads DAGVTQSPTHLIKTRGQQVTLRCSPKSGHDTVSWYQQALGQGPQFIFQYYEEEERQRGNFPDRFSGHQFPNYSSELNVNALLLGDSALYLCASSLLDYDNEQYFGPGTRLLVL.